This T cell receptor beta chain was identified during a study of blood T cell repertoires in COVID-19. Study details: In each case, the material was cDNA or gDNA derived from T cells, B-cell-depleted T cells, or PBMCs.

Only in-frame clones appear in the TCRdb table, and some are missing; sequencing was by immunoSEQ multiplex PCR. Of some 97,000 clones in the sample, 90% were seen once. Germline V gene sequence: CDR1 MNHEY, CDR2 SVGEGT. V lost 0 bases and J 0 bases, leaving 9 bases between the germline ends. This CDR3 contains 16 residues. Input material: peripheral blood. The J gene is TRBJ1-5, the V gene TRBV6-2 or TRBV6-3, with a weak D call TRBD1 (6 bases). The TCR comes from a man aged 50-59 years with acute or convalescent COVID-19. CDR3 DNA sequence: TGTGCCAGCAGTTACTCGGGGGCTCTTAGCAATCAGCCCCAGCATTTT. Translating it yields CASSYSGALSNQPQHF.